What follows are 18 T cell receptor beta chains derived from one specimen sequenced in a study of blood T cells in healthy people across ages. Alongside a J-beta primer mix, a sample-barcoded 5' primer served in a second PCR lasting about 7 to 11 cycles. TCRdb re-called the 5' RACE reads with MiXCR, one entry per CDR3 protein. Among about 1.5 million distinct CDR3 sequences, about 40% were seen once, and the ten largest hold 7.9%. What was sequenced was blood. The source of these receptors is a woman under 30 in good health.

The V and J genes are TRBV5-6 and TRBJ2-1; D tentatively reads TRBD1 or TRBD2 (5 bases each). Germline loops: CDR1 SGHDT, CDR2 YYEEEE. V lost 4 bases and J 7 bases, leaving 24 bases between the germline ends. This CDR3 is built from 17 residues. The CDR3 region is CASSLKRPIPGRNEQFF. The DNA for the CDR3 is TGTGCCAGCAGCCTGAAACGGCCTATTCCGGGGCGTAATGAGCAGTTCTTC.

The table lists this clonotype with many counts. V gene TRBV14 combines with J gene TRBJ2-1, with TRBD2 as a possible D gene (5 bases). The V gene lost 2 bases and the J gene lost 4 bases, with 6 bases spanning the gap. The germline CDR1 and CDR2 sequences are SGHDN and FVKESK. The CDR3 has 13 amino acids. The CDR3 sequence: CASSQTSYNEQFF. The CDR3 region has the DNA TGTGCCAGCAGCCAAACTAGTTACAATGAGCAGTTCTTC.

The J gene is TRBJ1-6, the V gene TRBV12-3 or TRBV12-4; the D gene is possibly TRBD1 (5 bases). The V gene lost 6 bases and the J gene lost 9 bases, with 18 bases spanning the gap. The CDR3 totals 15 residues. The CDR3 nucleotides read TGTGCCAGCAGGCCATCCGGGACGACGTTTTCACCCCTCCACTTT. It translates to CASRPSGTTFSPLHF.

The chain uses TRBV27 and TRBJ2-2; 9 positions match TRBD1. Germline-derived CDR1 and CDR2 are MNHEY and SMNVEV (reference sequence). The CDR3 totals 13 residues. The J segment lost 9 bases and the V segment lost 5 bases, leaving 4 bases of the junction unmatched. In nucleotides, the CDR3 is TGTGCCAGCAGTGACAGGGGGGAGAGGGAGCTGTTTTTT. Amino acids: CASSDRGERELFF.

This clonotype was seen a few times. This chain connects TRBV20-1 to TRBJ1-2; no reliable D call. The germline V gene has CDR1 DFQATT and CDR2 SNEGSKA (reference sequence). CDR3 length: 12 amino acids. The CDR3 reads CSALTGGYGYTF. CDR3 coding DNA: TGCAGCGCCCTAACCGGCGGCTATGGCTACACCTTC.

The sample holds a few counts of this clonotype. The V and J genes are TRBV2 and TRBJ1-5; maybe TRBD1 (5 bases). Germline V gene lookup returns CDR1 SNHLY and CDR2 FYNNEI. V lost 0 bases and J lost 5, with 11 bases in between. The CDR3 extends over 15 amino acids. CDR3 sequence (DNA): TGTGCCAGCAGTGAAGCTCGGGCAGGGTATCAGCCCCAGCATTTT. It codes for CASSEARAGYQPQHF.

The chain is built from TRBV20-1 and TRBJ1-5; unclear D gene. Germline CDR1 reads DFQATT; CDR2 reads SNEGSKA (reference sequence). CDR3 length: 11 amino acids. Trimming took 2 bases from V and 7 from J, leaving 6 bases between them. CDR3 sequence (DNA): TGCAGTGCTAGAACGGGGCAGCCCCAGCATTTT. Protein: CSARTGQPQHF.

The V call is TRBV5-1, the J call TRBJ2-1; 10 nucleotides align to TRBD2. CDR3 length: 17 amino acids. Germline V gene lookup returns CDR1 SGHRS and CDR2 YFSETQ. V was clipped by 4 bases and J by 7 bases; unmatched bases: 14. The CDR3 loop is CASSLEWRQREGNEQFF. The CDR3 region has the DNA TGCGCCAGCAGCCTTGAGTGGAGGCAGCGGGAGGGGAATGAGCAGTTCTTC.

The chain combines TRBV19 with TRBJ1-5; D gene ambiguous. This CDR3 has 16 amino acids. The ends were cut back, 3 bases at V and 3 bases at J, with 15 bases in the middle. Per germline, CDR1 LNHDA and CDR2 SQIVND (reference sequence). CDR3 coding DNA: TGTGCCAGTAGTATTGGATACTCCGGGAACAATCAGCCCCAGCATTTT. It encodes CASSIGYSGNNQPQHF.

The V and J genes are TRBV7-6 and TRBJ2-1; D is perhaps TRBD2 (5 bases). CDR3 length: 14 residues. Trimming cost V 2 bases and J 5 bases, with 10 bases left between them. Germline-derived CDR1 and CDR2 are SGHVS and FNYEAQ. The CDR3 is CASSLSGLHNEQFF. Here the CDR3 DNA reads TGTGCCAGCAGCTTAAGCGGACTTCACAATGAGCAGTTCTTC. Based on the CDR3 plus reference TRBV7-6 and TRBJ2-1, the full variable domain is GAGVSQSPRYKVTKRGQDVALRCDPISGHVSLYWYRQALGQGPEFLTYFNYEAQQDKSGLPNDRFSAERPEGSISTLTIQRTEQRDSAMYRCASSLSGLHNEQFFGPGTRLTVL.

V usage is TRBV3-1 and J usage is TRBJ1-2, with a possible D match to TRBD1 (6 bases). The CDR3 loop spans 14 amino acids. V lost 3 bases and J 6 bases, leaving 14 bases between the germline ends. The V gene's germline CDR1 is LGHDT and CDR2 YNNKEL (reference sequence). The CDR3 DNA sequence: TGTGCCAGCAGCCAGGTCGGACAGACAGATGGCTACACCTTC. This codes for CASSQVGQTDGYTF. The full variable domain, with the rest looked up from reference TRBV3-1 and TRBJ1-2, is DTAVSQTPKYLVTQMGNDKSIKCEQNLGHDTMYWYKQDSKKFLKIMFSYNNKELIINETVPNRFSPKSPDKAHLNLHINSLELGDSAVYFCASSQVGQTDGYTFGSGTRLTVV.

On this clonotype itself: A much larger clone lies a single base off, so this may be a read error. The chain uses TRBV10-3 and TRBJ2-1; no clear D. Germline CDR1 reads ENHRY; CDR2 reads SYGVKD. The CDR3 has 13 amino acids. V was clipped by 0 bases and J by 13 bases, with 13 bases between them. CDR3: CAISESTQQTQFF. The CDR3 nucleotides are TGTGCCATCAGTGAGTCTACCCAGCAGACCCAGTTCTTC.

This chain uses TRBV7-2 with TRBJ2-3; D possibly corresponds to TRBD1 (5 bases). Germline CDR1 reads SGHTA; CDR2 reads FQGNSA. V lost 8 bases and J 6 bases, leaving 21 bases between the germline ends. The CDR3 has 15 amino acids. CDR3 in amino acids: CASADRVLLGDTQYF. Here the CDR3 DNA reads TGTGCCAGCGCCGACAGAGTCCTCCTGGGGGATACGCAGTATTTT. The whole variable domain, remainder taken from reference TRBV7-2 and TRBJ2-3, is GAGVSQSPSNKVTEKGKDVELRCDPISGHTALYWYRQSLGQGLEFLIYFQGNSAPDKSGLPSDRFSAERTGGSVSTLTIQRTQQEDSAVYLCASADRVLLGDTQYFGPGTRLTVL.

A few counts support this clonotype. V and J are TRBV10-3 and TRBJ2-7; the match to TRBD2 covers 13 bases. J lost 0 bases, V lost 2 bases, and 4 bases had no gene match. Germline-derived CDR1 and CDR2 are ENHRY and SYGVKD. This CDR3 comprises 17 residues. The DNA for the CDR3 is TGTGCCATCAGTGAGGGACTAGCGGGGGTGAGCTCCTACGAGCAGTACTTC. It translates to CAISEGLAGVSSYEQYF.

The chain combines TRBV4-1 with TRBJ1-2; possible D gene TRBD1, 5 bases. The germline V gene encodes CDR1 MGHRA and CDR2 YSYEKL. CDR3 length: 15 amino acids. Between the trimmed V and J ends, which lost 4 bases and 6 bases, there was a span of 18 bases. The CDR3 DNA is TGCGCCAGCAGCCGGGGAGTGGGGGGTGGTCATGGCTACACCTTC. The encoded protein is CASSRGVGGGHGYTF.

The chain joins TRBV6-5 to TRBJ1-2; possibly TRBD1 for D (5 bases). The CDR3 spans 12 residues. V shed 10 bases and J shed 4 bases, with 13 bases lying between them. Germline loops: CDR1 MNHEY, CDR2 SVGAGI. CDR3 DNA: TGTGCCACCGGGACTAGAGCCTATGGCTACACCTTC. It specifies CATGTRAYGYTF.

This clonotype was seen only a few times. V and J are TRBV5-1 and TRBJ2-2; D is perhaps TRBD1 (5 bases). Trimming removed 0 bases from V and 0 bases from J, with 12 bases in between. Germline loops: CDR1 SGHRS, CDR2 YFSETQ. The CDR3 length is 17 residues. The CDR3, as DNA: TGCGCCAGCAGCTTGGAGGGGAACCCTACGAACACCGGGGAGCTGTTTTTT. Protein: CASSLEGNPTNTGELFF.

The rearrangement uses TRBV7-9 and TRBJ1-1; D might be TRBD1 (6 bases). CDR1 is SEHNR, CDR2 FQNEAQ, per germline (reference sequence). The V and J ends lost 2 bases and 3 bases respectively, with 13 bases between them. The CDR3 has 15 amino acids. DNA for the CDR3: TGTGCCAGCAGCTTACTCGCGGGACAAGACACTGAAGCTTTCTTT. Translation: CASSLLAGQDTEAFF.